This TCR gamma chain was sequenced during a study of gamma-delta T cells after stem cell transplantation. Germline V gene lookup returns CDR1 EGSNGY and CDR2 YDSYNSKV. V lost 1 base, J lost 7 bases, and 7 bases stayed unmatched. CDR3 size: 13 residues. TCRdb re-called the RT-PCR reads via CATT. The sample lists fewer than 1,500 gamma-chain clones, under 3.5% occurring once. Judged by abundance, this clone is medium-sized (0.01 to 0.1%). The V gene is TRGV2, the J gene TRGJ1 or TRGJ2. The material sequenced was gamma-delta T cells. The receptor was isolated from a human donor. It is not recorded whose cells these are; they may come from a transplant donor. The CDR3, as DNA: TGTGCCACCTGGGACGGACCTGGGTATAAGAAACTCTTT. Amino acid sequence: CATWDGPGYKKLF.